This T cell receptor beta chain was sequenced in a study of blood T cell repertoires in COVID-19. Study context: The United States, Italy and Spain supplied acute and convalescent COVID-19 samples. In each case, the material was cDNA or gDNA derived from T cells, B-cell-depleted T cells, or PBMCs.

Trimming removed 6 bases at V and 1 base at J, with 10 bases between. CDR3 size: 13 residues. Germline CDR1 and CDR2: MNHEY and SVGAGI. This clone showed up just a few times. In the source study's methods: Amplified reference gene primers provided the basis for estimating nucleated cell counts. Produced via immunoSEQ multiplex PCR; TCRdb's table is partial and in-frame only. The DNA was the basis for D and trimming; V, J and clone size are from that table. The profile shows fewer than 300,000 clones, 83% of them singletons. The chain couples TRBV6-5 to TRBJ2-7, with D possibly being TRBD1 (5 bases). The receptor comes from a woman aged 50 to 60 who had recovered from COVID-19. Sequenced material: peripheral blood. The CDR3 DNA reads TGTGCCAGCAGCCTTGACAGATCCTACGAGCAGTACTTC. This encodes CASSLDRSYEQYF.